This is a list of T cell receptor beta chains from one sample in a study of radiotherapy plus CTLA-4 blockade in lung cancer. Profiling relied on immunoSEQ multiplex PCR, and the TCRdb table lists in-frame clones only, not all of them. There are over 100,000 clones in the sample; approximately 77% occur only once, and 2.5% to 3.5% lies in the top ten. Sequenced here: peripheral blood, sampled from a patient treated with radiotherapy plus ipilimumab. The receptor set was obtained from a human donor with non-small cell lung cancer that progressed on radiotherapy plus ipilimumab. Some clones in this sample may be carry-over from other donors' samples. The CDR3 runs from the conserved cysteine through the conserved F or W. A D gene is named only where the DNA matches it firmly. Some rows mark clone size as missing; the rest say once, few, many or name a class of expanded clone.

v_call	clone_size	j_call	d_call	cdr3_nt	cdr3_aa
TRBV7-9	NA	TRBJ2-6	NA	TGTGCCAGCTCCTTTGCTCGGGCTGGGGCCAACGTCCTGACTTTC	CASSFARAGANVLTF
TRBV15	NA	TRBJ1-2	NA	TGTGCCACCAGCAACCGGGACCTGGGGGGCTACACCTTC	CATSNRDLGGYTF
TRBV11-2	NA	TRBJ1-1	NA	TGTGCCAGCAGCTTACAGGAGGGATTGCGAGCTTTCTTT	CASSLQEGLRAFF
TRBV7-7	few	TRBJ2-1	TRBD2	TGTGCTAGCAGCTTCGGGGGGGGCCTCCGCTGGCAGTTCTTC	CASSFGGGLRWQFF
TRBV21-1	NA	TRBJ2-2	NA	TGTGCCAGCAGCAAAAACTCTTTGGCAAAGCCCGGGGAGCTGTTTTTT	CASSKNSLAKPGELFF
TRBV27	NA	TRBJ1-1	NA	TGTGCCAGCAGTTTATTAAGAGGGGTGAACACTGAAGCTTTCTTT	CASSLLRGVNTEAFF
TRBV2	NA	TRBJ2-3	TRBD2	TGTGCCAGCAGTGTCCTAGCGGGGGGCACAGATACGCAGTATTTT	CASSVLAGGTDTQYF
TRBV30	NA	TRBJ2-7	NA	TGTGCCTGGAGCCTAGGTGGGGGTCCCCCCTACGAGCAGTACTTC	CAWSLGGGPPYEQYF
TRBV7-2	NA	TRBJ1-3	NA	TGTGCCAGCAGCAAAGATGGGGGGGGAAACACCATATATTTT	CASSKDGGGNTIYF
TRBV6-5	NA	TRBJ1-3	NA	TGTGCCAGCAGTCGGACCCGGTTTGGAAACACCATATATTTT	CASSRTRFGNTIYF
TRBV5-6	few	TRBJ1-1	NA	TGTGCCAGCAGTTCACCCCAAAGTGCGCGCGAAGCTTTCTTT	CASSSPQSAREAFF
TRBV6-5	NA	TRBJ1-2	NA	TGTGCCACCTCGCTGATAAGGGGGGCTGGCTACACCTTC	CATSLIRGAGYTF
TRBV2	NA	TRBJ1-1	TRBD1	TGTGCCAGCAGGCGGACAGGGGGCGCGGTGCTCACTGAAGCTTTCTTT	CASRRTGGAVLTEAFF
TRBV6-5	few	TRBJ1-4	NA	TGTGCCAGCAGTATTCGTCGGGCCCTACTCGGGGAACTGTTTTTT	CASSIRRALLGELFF
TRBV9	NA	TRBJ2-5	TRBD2	TGTGCCAGCAGCTACGGGGGGAGCGGGGAAGAGACCCAGTACTTC	CASSYGGSGEETQYF
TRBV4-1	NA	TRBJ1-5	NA	TGCGCCAGCAGCCAAGATTCAGGGTATCAGCCCCAGCATTTT	CASSQDSGYQPQHF
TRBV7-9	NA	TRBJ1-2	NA	TGTGCCAGCAGCTTAGAAGTCACAGCCCGGAATGGCTACACCTTC	CASSLEVTARNGYTF
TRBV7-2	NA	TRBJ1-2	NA	TGTGCCAGCAGCGTAAACCCAGGCCCTAACTATGGCTACACCTTC	CASSVNPGPNYGYTF
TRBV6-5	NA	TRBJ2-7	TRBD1	TGTGCCAGCAGCTTCGACAGGGGGCGTTTCTACGAGCAGTACTTC	CASSFDRGRFYEQYF
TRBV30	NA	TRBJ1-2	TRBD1	TGTGCCTGGGGAGGACAGGGTGGAGGGTACACCTTC	CAWGGQGGGYTF
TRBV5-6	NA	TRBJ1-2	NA	TGTGCCAGCAGCTCAATTAACTATGGCTACACCTTC	CASSSINYGYTF
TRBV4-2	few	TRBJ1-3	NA	TGTGCCAGCAGCCTTTTTGTCCGGGGGGGCAGTCAACTCTCTGGAAACACCATATATTTT	CASSLFVRGGSQLSGNTIYF
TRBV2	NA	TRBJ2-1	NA	TGTGCCAGCAGTGTTCAGTCATTTGAGCAGTTCTTC	CASSVQSFEQFF
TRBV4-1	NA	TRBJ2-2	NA	TGCGCCAGCAGCCAAATAGCGAACACCGGGGAGCTGTTTTTT	CASSQIANTGELFF